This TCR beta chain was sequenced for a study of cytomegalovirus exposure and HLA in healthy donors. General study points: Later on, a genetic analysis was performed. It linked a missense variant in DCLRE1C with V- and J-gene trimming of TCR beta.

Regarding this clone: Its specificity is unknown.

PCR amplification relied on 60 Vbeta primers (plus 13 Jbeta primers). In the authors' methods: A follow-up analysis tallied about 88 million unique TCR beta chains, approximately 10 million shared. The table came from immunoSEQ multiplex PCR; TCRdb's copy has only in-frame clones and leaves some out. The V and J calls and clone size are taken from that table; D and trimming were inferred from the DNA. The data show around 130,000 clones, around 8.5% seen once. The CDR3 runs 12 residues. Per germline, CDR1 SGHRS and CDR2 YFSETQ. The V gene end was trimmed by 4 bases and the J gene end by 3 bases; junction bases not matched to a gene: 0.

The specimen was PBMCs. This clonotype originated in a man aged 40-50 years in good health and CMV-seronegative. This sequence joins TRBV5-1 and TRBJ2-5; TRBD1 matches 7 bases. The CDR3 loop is CASSQGEETQYF. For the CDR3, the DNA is TGCGCCAGCAGCCAGGGGGAAGAGACCCAGTACTTC. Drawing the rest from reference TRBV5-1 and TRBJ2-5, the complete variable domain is KAGVTQTPRYLIKTRGQQVTLSCSPISGHRSVSWYQQTPGQGLQFLFEYFSETQRNKGNFPGRFSGRQFSNSRSEMNVSTLELGDSALYLCASSQGEETQYFGPGTRLLVL.